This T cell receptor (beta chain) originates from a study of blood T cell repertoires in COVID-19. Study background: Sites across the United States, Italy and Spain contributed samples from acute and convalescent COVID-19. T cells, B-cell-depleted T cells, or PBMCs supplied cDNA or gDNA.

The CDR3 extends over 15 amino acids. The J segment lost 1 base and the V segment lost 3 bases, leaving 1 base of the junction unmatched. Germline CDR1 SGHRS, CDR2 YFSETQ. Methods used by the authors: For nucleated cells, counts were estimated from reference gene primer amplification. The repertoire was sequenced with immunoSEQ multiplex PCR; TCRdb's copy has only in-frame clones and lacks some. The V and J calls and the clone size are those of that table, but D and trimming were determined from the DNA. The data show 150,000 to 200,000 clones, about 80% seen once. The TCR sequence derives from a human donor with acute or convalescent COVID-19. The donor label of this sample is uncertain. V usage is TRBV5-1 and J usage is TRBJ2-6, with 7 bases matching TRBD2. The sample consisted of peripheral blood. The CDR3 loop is CASSSGGSGANVLTF. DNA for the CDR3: TGCGCCAGCAGCTCGGGGGGTTCTGGGGCCAACGTCCTGACTTTC.